A single sample is the source of the 4 T cell receptor beta chains below, sequenced in a study of blood T cell repertoires in COVID-19 (TCRdb year 2020). The library was generated by the immunoSEQ multiplex PCR assay. TCRdb carries this immuneACCESS record with in-frame sequences only. Its versions omit some clonotypes, under half of them owing to an unresolved V gene in the studies checked, with the rest unexplained. The sample records roughly 66,000 clones, 91% of which are singletons. About 7.9% of the sample is in the top ten clones. Source material: peripheral blood. The receptors here all came from a human donor in a cohort sampled during active COVID-19.

This chain links TRBV7-2 with TRBJ2-1; 12 bases map to TRBD2. This CDR3 has 19 amino acids. Germline V gives CDR1 SGHTA, CDR2 FQGNSA. V lost 2 bases, J lost 8 bases, and 16 bases stayed unmatched. For the CDR3, the DNA is TGTGCCAGCAGCTTACGCCGGCTAGCGGGAGGGATTAACTGGCATGAGCAGTTCTTC. It yields the protein CASSLRRLAGGINWHEQFF.

V and J are TRBV7-9 and TRBJ2-3; 7 bases map to TRBD1. The V segment lost 5 bases and the J segment 1 base; nucleotides outside the gene matches: 6. Per germline, CDR1 SEHNR and CDR2 FQNEAQ (reference sequence). This CDR3 spans 15 amino acids. The CDR3 is CASSMTGSGTDTQYF. The DNA for the CDR3 is TGTGCCAGCAGCATGACAGGGTCCGGCACAGATACGCAGTATTTT. Drawing the rest from reference TRBV7-9 and TRBJ2-3, the complete variable domain is DTGVSQNPRHKITKRGQNVTFRCDPISEHNRLYWYRQTLGQGPEFLTYFQNEAQLEKSRLLSDRFSAERPKGSFSTLEIQRTEQGDSAMYLCASSMTGSGTDTQYFGPGTRLTVL.

On this clone: Other DNA sequences in the same sample also yield this CDR3. This chain joins TRBV5-1 and TRBJ2-2, with D possibly being TRBD1 (7 bases). Trimming stripped 0 bases from V and 2 bases from J, with 11 bases between. The CDR3 spans 16 residues. Germline assignment: CDR1 SGHRS and CDR2 YFSETQ. The CDR3 region is CASSLAGGPNTGELFF. The CDR3 nucleotides are TGCGCCAGCAGCTTGGCAGGGGGGCCAAACACCGGGGAGCTGTTTTTT. Using reference TRBV5-1 and TRBJ2-2 for the parts outside the CDR3, the full variable domain is KAGVTQTPRYLIKTRGQQVTLSCSPISGHRSVSWYQQTPGQGLQFLFEYFSETQRNKGNFPGRFSGRQFSNSRSEMNVSTLELGDSALYLCASSLAGGPNTGELFFGEGSRLTVL.

The chain combines TRBV12-3 or TRBV12-4 with TRBJ2-5, with 7 bases that match TRBD1. The trim removed 5 bases at V and 3 bases at J, leaving 3 bases unmatched. The CDR3 consists of 13 residues. The CDR3 here is CASSPDREETQYF. CDR3 DNA sequence: TGTGCCAGCAGTCCTGACAGGGAAGAGACCCAGTACTTC.